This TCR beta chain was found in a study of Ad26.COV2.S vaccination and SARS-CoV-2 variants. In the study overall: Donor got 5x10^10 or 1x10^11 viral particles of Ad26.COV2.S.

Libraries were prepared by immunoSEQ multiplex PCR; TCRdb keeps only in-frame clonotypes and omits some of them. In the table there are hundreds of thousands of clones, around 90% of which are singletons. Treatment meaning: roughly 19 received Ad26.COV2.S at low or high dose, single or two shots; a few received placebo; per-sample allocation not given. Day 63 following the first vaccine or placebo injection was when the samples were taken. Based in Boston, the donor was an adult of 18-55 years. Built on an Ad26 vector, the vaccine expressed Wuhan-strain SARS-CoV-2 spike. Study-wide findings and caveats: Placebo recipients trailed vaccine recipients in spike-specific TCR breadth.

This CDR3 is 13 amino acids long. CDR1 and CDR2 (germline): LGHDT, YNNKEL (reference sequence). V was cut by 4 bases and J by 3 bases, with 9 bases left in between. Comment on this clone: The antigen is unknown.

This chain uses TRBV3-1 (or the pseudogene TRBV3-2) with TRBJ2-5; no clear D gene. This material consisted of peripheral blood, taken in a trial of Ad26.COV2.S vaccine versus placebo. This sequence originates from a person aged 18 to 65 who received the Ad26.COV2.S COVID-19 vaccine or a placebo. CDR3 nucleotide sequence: TGTGCCAGCAGCCCCGACTGGAAAGAGACCCAGTACTTC. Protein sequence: CASSPDWKETQYF.